This is a list of T cell receptor beta chains from one sample in a study of PD-L1 blockade in urothelial cancer. The protocol was immunoSEQ multiplex PCR, while the TCRdb copy is restricted to in-frame clones and leaves out a portion. The table lists tens of thousands of clones, about nine tenths of them singletons. The sequences come from PBMCs, collected around atezolizumab (anti-PD-L1) treatment. The receptors originated from a man in his sixties with urothelial cancer. CDR3s include the opening cysteine and the closing phenylalanine or tryptophan. The D gene is left open where the match is weak. The size field is filled for only some rows; it gives once, few, many or a size class.

d_gene: TRBD2
abundance: -
j_gene: TRBJ2-7
v_gene: TRBV28
CDR3nt: TGTGCCAGCAGCCTTTGGCGGGAGGGAGGGTACGAGCAGTACTTC
CDR3aa: CASSLWREGGYEQYF

d_gene: -
abundance: -
j_gene: TRBJ2-2
v_gene: TRBV5-4
CDR3nt: TGTGCCAGCAGCTTGGTTGGAGGTTCGAACACCGGGGAGCTGTTTTTT
CDR3aa: CASSLVGGSNTGELFF

d_gene: -
abundance: -
j_gene: TRBJ1-4
v_gene: TRBV28
CDR3nt: TGTGCCAGCAGCCTCGGGACACGCCAATATAACGAAAAACTGTTTTTT
CDR3aa: CASSLGTRQYNEKLFF

d_gene: -
abundance: -
j_gene: TRBJ2-7
v_gene: TRBV28
CDR3nt: TGTGCCAGCAACTTAGGGACACTCACCTACGAGCAGTACTTC
CDR3aa: CASNLGTLTYEQYF

d_gene: -
abundance: -
j_gene: TRBJ2-3
v_gene: TRBV4-1
CDR3nt: TGCGCCAGCAGCCAAGCGCAGGATCTGGATACGCAGTATTTT
CDR3aa: CASSQAQDLDTQYF

d_gene: -
abundance: -
j_gene: TRBJ2-2
v_gene: TRBV7-2
CDR3nt: TGTGCCAGCAGCCCTAAGACAACCGGGGAGCTGTTTTTT
CDR3aa: CASSPKTTGELFF

d_gene: TRBD2
abundance: -
j_gene: TRBJ2-3
v_gene: TRBV9
CDR3nt: TGTGCCAGCAGCGTAACCGCCGACGCGGGAGGTACGCAGTATTTT
CDR3aa: CASSVTADAGGTQYF

d_gene: -
abundance: -
j_gene: TRBJ1-2
v_gene: TRBV10-3
CDR3nt: TGTGCCATCAGTGATAACAGGAACACCCTCTATGGCTACACCTTC
CDR3aa: CAISDNRNTLYGYTF

d_gene: -
abundance: -
j_gene: TRBJ2-2
v_gene: TRBV7-9
CDR3nt: TGTGCCAGCAGCTTAGCCCAGGGAATTGTCGGGGAGCTGTTTTTT
CDR3aa: CASSLAQGIVGELFF

d_gene: -
abundance: -
j_gene: TRBJ1-2
v_gene: TRBV5-1
CDR3nt: TGCGCCAGCACCGTGGCAGGCAGTAACTATGGCTACACCTTC
CDR3aa: CASTVAGSNYGYTF

d_gene: -
abundance: -
j_gene: TRBJ2-3
v_gene: TRBV9
CDR3nt: TGTGCCAGCAGCGTAGCGGATTCTAGGCCAGCAGATACGCAGTATTTT
CDR3aa: CASSVADSRPADTQYF

d_gene: -
abundance: -
j_gene: TRBJ1-4
v_gene: TRBV10-1
CDR3nt: TGCGCCAGCAGTGATCCCCTCGGGGAAAAACTGTTTTTT
CDR3aa: CASSDPLGEKLFF

d_gene: -
abundance: -
j_gene: TRBJ2-7
v_gene: TRBV2
CDR3nt: TGTGCCAGCAGTCCACCTACCTACGAGCAGTACTTC
CDR3aa: CASSPPTYEQYF

d_gene: TRBD1
abundance: once
j_gene: TRBJ2-7
v_gene: TRBV6-6
CDR3nt: TGTGCCAGCAGAACAGGGGGCTCTTTCCACGAGCAGTACTTC
CDR3aa: CASRTGGSFHEQYF

d_gene: -
abundance: once
j_gene: TRBJ2-7
v_gene: TRBV19
CDR3nt: TGTGCCAGTAGCTCGGGGATTCTCTACGAGCAGTACTTC
CDR3aa: CASSSGILYEQYF

d_gene: -
abundance: -
j_gene: TRBJ1-6
v_gene: TRBV5-8
CDR3nt: TGTGCCAGCAGCTTAAACCGGGGCTCCTATAATTCACCCCTCCACTTT
CDR3aa: CASSLNRGSYNSPLHF

d_gene: -
abundance: few
j_gene: TRBJ1-5
v_gene: TRBV19
CDR3nt: TGTGCCAGTAGTAAACAGGGATATAATCAGCCCCAGCATTTT
CDR3aa: CASSKQGYNQPQHF

d_gene: TRBD1
abundance: -
j_gene: TRBJ2-7
v_gene: TRBV30
CDR3nt: TGTGCCTGGAGTGTGGGACAGGAATTGGGCGAGCAGTACTTC
CDR3aa: CAWSVGQELGEQYF

d_gene: -
abundance: -
j_gene: TRBJ1-4
v_gene: TRBV4-1
CDR3nt: TGCGCCAGCAGCCGTTATATAGCCTCCCGGGGTGAAAAACTGTTTTTT
CDR3aa: CASSRYIASRGEKLFF

d_gene: -
abundance: -
j_gene: TRBJ2-3
v_gene: TRBV11-2
CDR3nt: TGTGCCAGCAGCTTAGTCCCACCACCCGGTTGGGGGGGCACGGATACGCAGTATTTT
CDR3aa: CASSLVPPPGWGGTDTQYF

d_gene: -
abundance: -
j_gene: TRBJ1-3
v_gene: TRBV5-4
CDR3nt: TGTGCCAGCAGCTCCGGACTGTCTGGAAACACCATATATTTT
CDR3aa: CASSSGLSGNTIYF

d_gene: -
abundance: few
j_gene: TRBJ2-7
v_gene: TRBV30
CDR3nt: TGTGCCTGGAGTACAACCCTAACTGGGAGAGAGCAGTACTTC
CDR3aa: CAWSTTLTGREQYF

d_gene: -
abundance: -
j_gene: TRBJ2-5
v_gene: TRBV5-1
CDR3nt: TGCGCCAGCAGCTTGGAGCTAGTTAGGGAGACCCAGTACTTC
CDR3aa: CASSLELVRETQYF

d_gene: -
abundance: -
j_gene: TRBJ2-2
v_gene: TRBV5-6
CDR3nt: TGTGCCAGCAGCTTGGCGGGGATACGATGGACCGGGGAGCTGTTTTTT
CDR3aa: CASSLAGIRWTGELFF

d_gene: -
abundance: -
j_gene: TRBJ2-7
v_gene: TRBV27
CDR3nt: TGTGCCAGCCGCAGGTCCAGCTCCTACGAGCAGTACTTC
CDR3aa: CASRRSSSYEQYF

d_gene: -
abundance: -
j_gene: TRBJ2-5
v_gene: TRBV25-1
CDR3nt: TGTGCCAGCAGTCCAACACGGGGGAACCAAGAGACCCAGTACTTC
CDR3aa: CASSPTRGNQETQYF

d_gene: TRBD2
abundance: -
j_gene: TRBJ2-3
v_gene: TRBV30
CDR3nt: TGTGCCTGGAATAGCGGGAGGGCCTCAGATACGCAGTATTTT
CDR3aa: CAWNSGRASDTQYF

d_gene: -
abundance: -
j_gene: TRBJ2-7
v_gene: TRBV4-1
CDR3nt: TGCGCCAGCAGTCCTCCGGGAAGATGGAACGAGCAGTACTTC
CDR3aa: CASSPPGRWNEQYF

d_gene: TRBD1
abundance: -
j_gene: TRBJ2-1
v_gene: TRBV6-1
CDR3nt: TGTGCCAGCAAAACAGGGGGGACCTACAATGAGCAGTTCTTC
CDR3aa: CASKTGGTYNEQFF

d_gene: TRBD2
abundance: -
j_gene: TRBJ2-3
v_gene: TRBV5-1
CDR3nt: TGCGCCAGCAGCTCGGGACTAGCGGGGGCCGTCACAGATACGCAGTATTTT
CDR3aa: CASSSGLAGAVTDTQYF

d_gene: -
abundance: -
j_gene: TRBJ1-2
v_gene: TRBV29-1
CDR3nt: TGCAGCGTTACCGGGACAATCAATGGCTACACCTTC
CDR3aa: CSVTGTINGYTF

d_gene: -
abundance: -
j_gene: TRBJ2-7
v_gene: TRBV5-5
CDR3nt: TGTGCCAGCAGTGTTGGTCGTGACTACTACGAGCAGTACTTC
CDR3aa: CASSVGRDYYEQYF

d_gene: TRBD1
abundance: -
j_gene: TRBJ1-1
v_gene: TRBV19
CDR3nt: TGTGCCAGTAGTACCCACACAGGGGCTGAAGCTTTCTTT
CDR3aa: CASSTHTGAEAFF

d_gene: -
abundance: -
j_gene: TRBJ2-1
v_gene: TRBV11-2
CDR3nt: TGTGCCAGCAGCTTAGATGTAGCCGGAGGTGAGCAGTTCTTC
CDR3aa: CASSLDVAGGEQFF

d_gene: -
abundance: -
j_gene: TRBJ1-4
v_gene: TRBV5-6
CDR3nt: TGTGCCAGCAGCCGATCTCTGGAAACGATGCGGGAAAAACTGTTTTTT
CDR3aa: CASSRSLETMREKLFF

d_gene: -
abundance: -
j_gene: TRBJ2-1
v_gene: TRBV6-5
CDR3nt: TGTGCCAGCAGTCGCAACAGGGTCTATGAGCAGTTCTTC
CDR3aa: CASSRNRVYEQFF

d_gene: -
abundance: -
j_gene: TRBJ1-3
v_gene: TRBV13
CDR3nt: TGTGCCAGCAGCTTAAGCGGGGGAAATAGAAACACCATATATTTT
CDR3aa: CASSLSGGNRNTIYF

d_gene: -
abundance: few
j_gene: TRBJ1-5
v_gene: TRBV9
CDR3nt: TGTGCCAGCAGCGTAGGGGAGGGATCGAGCAATCAGCCCCAGCATTTT
CDR3aa: CASSVGEGSSNQPQHF

d_gene: -
abundance: -
j_gene: TRBJ1-2
v_gene: TRBV7-9
CDR3nt: TGTGCCAGCAGCTTCGGGGGGGCCTTGGGCTACACCTTC
CDR3aa: CASSFGGALGYTF

d_gene: -
abundance: -
j_gene: TRBJ2-5
v_gene: TRBV19
CDR3nt: TGTGCCAGTACCTCGGGGGTGGGGACCCAGTACTTC
CDR3aa: CASTSGVGTQYF

d_gene: -
abundance: -
j_gene: TRBJ2-5
v_gene: TRBV29-1
CDR3nt: TGCAGCGTTGGGCCCTATGACGGCCCACAGGAGACCCAGTACTTC
CDR3aa: CSVGPYDGPQETQYF

d_gene: TRBD2
abundance: -
j_gene: TRBJ2-1
v_gene: TRBV10-1
CDR3nt: TGCGCCAGCAGTGAGACAGCGGGAGCCTACAATGAGCAGTTCTTC
CDR3aa: CASSETAGAYNEQFF

d_gene: -
abundance: -
j_gene: TRBJ1-5
v_gene: TRBV5-1
CDR3nt: TGCGCCAGCAGCGCGTCGGGGAGTCAGCCCCAGCATTTT
CDR3aa: CASSASGSQPQHF

d_gene: -
abundance: -
j_gene: TRBJ2-4
v_gene: TRBV5-4
CDR3nt: TGTGCCAGCAGTTTCAATATGCAGGCGAGAAACATTCAGTACTTC
CDR3aa: CASSFNMQARNIQYF

d_gene: -
abundance: -
j_gene: TRBJ1-1
v_gene: TRBV5-4
CDR3nt: TGTGCCAGCAGCTTGCTGGGCTACACTGAAGCTTTCTTT
CDR3aa: CASSLLGYTEAFF

d_gene: -
abundance: -
j_gene: TRBJ2-7
v_gene: TRBV4-3
CDR3nt: TGCGCCAGCAGCCAAGGGGAACCGAGGGTCTCTGGCGAGCAGTACTTC
CDR3aa: CASSQGEPRVSGEQYF

d_gene: TRBD2
abundance: -
j_gene: TRBJ2-7
v_gene: TRBV15
CDR3nt: TGTGCCACCAGCAGAGCTCTAGCGGCCTACGAGCAGTACTTC
CDR3aa: CATSRALAAYEQYF

d_gene: TRBD1
abundance: -
j_gene: TRBJ2-7
v_gene: TRBV6-5
CDR3nt: TGTGCCAGCAGTACCGGGACAGGGATCCCCTACGAGCAGTACTTC
CDR3aa: CASSTGTGIPYEQYF

d_gene: TRBD1
abundance: -
j_gene: TRBJ1-4
v_gene: TRBV27
CDR3nt: TGTGCCAGCAGTTTACAGGGGGAAGATGAAAAACTGTTTTTT
CDR3aa: CASSLQGEDEKLFF

d_gene: TRBD2
abundance: -
j_gene: TRBJ2-1
v_gene: TRBV29-1
CDR3nt: TGCAGCGTAAACGGGGGGGCCCCCTACAATGAGCAGTTCTTC
CDR3aa: CSVNGGAPYNEQFF